This T cell receptor (beta chain) was sequenced in a study of blood T cell repertoires in COVID-19. Participants came from some 23 US areas, aged about 18 to 95 years. Assignment of participants to cohorts was predicated upon participant-reported clinical history. The recovered donors of Cohort 3 showed two negative PCRs, clearance, or symptom resolution. The CDR3 has 18 amino acids. Germline loops: CDR1 LGHDT, CDR2 YNNKEL (reference sequence). V was cut by 5 bases and J by 5 bases, with 22 bases left in between. TCRdb's table, derived via immunoSEQ multiplex PCR, lists solely in-frame clones and lacks some. The table lists hundreds of thousands of clones, roughly 88% of them singletons.

The TCR comes from a man aged 25 to 40 who had recovered from COVID-19. The sample consisted of PBMCs or T cells enriched from blood (not recorded which). V usage is TRBV3-1 (or the pseudogene TRBV3-2) and J usage is TRBJ1-6; no firm D call. The CDR3, as DNA: TGTGCCAGCAGCAGACTCGGTCCCATCATACATCATAATTCACCCCTCCACTTT. Translating it yields CASSRLGPIIHHNSPLHF.